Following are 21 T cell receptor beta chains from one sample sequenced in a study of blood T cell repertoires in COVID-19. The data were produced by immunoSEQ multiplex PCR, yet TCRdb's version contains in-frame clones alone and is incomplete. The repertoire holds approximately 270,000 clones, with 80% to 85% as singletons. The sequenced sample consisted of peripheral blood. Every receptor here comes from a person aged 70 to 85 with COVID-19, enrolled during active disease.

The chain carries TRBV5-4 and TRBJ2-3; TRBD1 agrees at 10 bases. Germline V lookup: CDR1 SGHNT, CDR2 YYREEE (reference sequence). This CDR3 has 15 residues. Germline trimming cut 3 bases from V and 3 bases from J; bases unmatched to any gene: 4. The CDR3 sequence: CASSSKGQGTDTQYF. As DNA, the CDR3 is TGTGCCAGCAGCTCCAAGGGACAGGGGACAGATACGCAGTATTTT.

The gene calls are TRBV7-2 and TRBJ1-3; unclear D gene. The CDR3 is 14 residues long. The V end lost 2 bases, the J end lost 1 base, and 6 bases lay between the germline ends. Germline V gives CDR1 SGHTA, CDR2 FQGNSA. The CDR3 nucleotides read TGTGCCAGCAGCTTACTGACTTCTGGAAACACCATATATTTT. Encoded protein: CASSLLTSGNTIYF.

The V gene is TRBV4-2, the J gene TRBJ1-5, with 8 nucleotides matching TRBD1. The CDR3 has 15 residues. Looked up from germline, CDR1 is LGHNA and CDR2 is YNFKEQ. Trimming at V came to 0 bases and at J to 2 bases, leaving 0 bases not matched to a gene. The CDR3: CASSQEQGGNQPQHF. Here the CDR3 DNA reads TGTGCCAGCAGCCAAGAACAGGGGGGCAATCAGCCCCAGCATTTT.

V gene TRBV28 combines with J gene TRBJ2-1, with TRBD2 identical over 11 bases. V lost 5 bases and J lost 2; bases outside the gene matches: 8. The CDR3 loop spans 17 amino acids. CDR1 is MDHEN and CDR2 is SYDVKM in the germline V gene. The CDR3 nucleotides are TGTGCCAGCAGTACAACTAGCGGGAGTAGCCCCTACAATGAGCAGTTCTTC. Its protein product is CASSTTSGSSPYNEQFF.

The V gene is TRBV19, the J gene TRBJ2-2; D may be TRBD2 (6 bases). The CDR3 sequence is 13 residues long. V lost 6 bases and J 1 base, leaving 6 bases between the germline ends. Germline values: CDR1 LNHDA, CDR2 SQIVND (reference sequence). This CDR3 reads CASRRGNTGELFF. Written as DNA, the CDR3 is TGTGCCAGTAGGCGGGGGAACACCGGGGAGCTGTTTTTT. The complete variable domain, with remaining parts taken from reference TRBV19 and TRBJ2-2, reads DGGITQSPKYLFRKEGQNVTLSCEQNLNHDAMYWYRQDPGQGLRLIYYSQIVNDFQKGDIAEGYSVSREKKESFPLTVTSAQKNPTAFYLCASRRGNTGELFFGEGSRLTVL.

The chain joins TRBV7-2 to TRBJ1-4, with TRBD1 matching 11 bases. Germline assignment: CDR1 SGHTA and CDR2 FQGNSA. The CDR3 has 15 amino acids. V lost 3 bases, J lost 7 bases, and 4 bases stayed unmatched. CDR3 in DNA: TGTGCCAGCAGCTTCGGACAGGGGGCTTTTGAAAAACTGTTTTTT. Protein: CASSFGQGAFEKLFF.

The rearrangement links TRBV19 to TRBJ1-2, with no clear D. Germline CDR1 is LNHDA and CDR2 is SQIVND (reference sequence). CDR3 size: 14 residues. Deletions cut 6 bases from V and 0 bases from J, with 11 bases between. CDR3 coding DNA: TGTGCCAGTAGCCGGGTCTCAACTAACTATGGCTACACCTTC. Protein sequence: CASSRVSTNYGYTF.

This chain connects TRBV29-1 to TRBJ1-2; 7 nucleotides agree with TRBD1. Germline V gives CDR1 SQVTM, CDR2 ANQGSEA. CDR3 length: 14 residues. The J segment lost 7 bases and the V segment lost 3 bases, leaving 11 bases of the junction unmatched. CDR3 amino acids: CSVESPGGGLGYTF. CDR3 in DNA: TGCAGCGTTGAGAGTCCGGGAGGGGGCCTTGGCTACACCTTC.

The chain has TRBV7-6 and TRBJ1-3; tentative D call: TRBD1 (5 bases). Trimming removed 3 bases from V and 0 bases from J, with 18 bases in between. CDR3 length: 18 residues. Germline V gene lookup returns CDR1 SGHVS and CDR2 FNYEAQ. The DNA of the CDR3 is TGTGCCAGCAGCTTCTTCAGTGACAGCGAACCCTCTGGAAACACCATATATTTT. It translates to CASSFFSDSEPSGNTIYF.

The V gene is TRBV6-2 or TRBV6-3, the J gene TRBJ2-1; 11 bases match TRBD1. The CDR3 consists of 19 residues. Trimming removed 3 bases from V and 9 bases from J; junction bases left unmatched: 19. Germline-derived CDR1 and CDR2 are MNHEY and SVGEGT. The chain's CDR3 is CASSYPARLDRGPKSEQFF. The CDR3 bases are TGTGCCAGCAGTTATCCCGCAAGACTGGACAGGGGGCCGAAAAGTGAGCAGTTCTTC.

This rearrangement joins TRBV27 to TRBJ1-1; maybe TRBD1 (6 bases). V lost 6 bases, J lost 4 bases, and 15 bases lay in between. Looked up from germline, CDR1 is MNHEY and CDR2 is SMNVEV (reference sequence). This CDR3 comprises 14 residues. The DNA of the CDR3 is TGTGCCAGCAGATTCAGGGGTGAATCCACTGAAGCTTTCTTT. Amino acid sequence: CASRFRGESTEAFF.

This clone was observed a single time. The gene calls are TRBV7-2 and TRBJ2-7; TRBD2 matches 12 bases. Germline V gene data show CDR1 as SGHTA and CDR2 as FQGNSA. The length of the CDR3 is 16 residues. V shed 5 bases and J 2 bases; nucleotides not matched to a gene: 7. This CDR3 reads CASSADTSGRPYEQYF. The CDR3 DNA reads TGTGCCAGCAGCGCGGACACTAGCGGGAGGCCCTACGAGCAGTACTTC. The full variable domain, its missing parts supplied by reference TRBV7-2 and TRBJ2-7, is GAGVSQSPSNKVTEKGKDVELRCDPISGHTALYWYRQSLGQGLEFLIYFQGNSAPDKSGLPSDRFSAERTGGSVSTLTIQRTQQEDSAVYLCASSADTSGRPYEQYFGPGTRLTVT.

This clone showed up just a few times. CDR3 sequence reads: CASSLPRQGGAEKLFF. The CDR3 region has the DNA TGTGCCAGCAGCCTGCCTAGACAGGGGGGCGCTGAAAAACTGTTTTTT. The chain has TRBV5-6 and TRBJ1-4, with 9 nucleotides matching TRBD1. V was clipped by 4 bases and J by 7 bases; unmatched bases: 11. CDR3 length: 16 residues. The germline gives CDR1 SGHDT, CDR2 YYEEEE.

The CDR3 nucleotides are TGTGCCAGTAGTCGGGGGATTTCGTACGAGCAGTACTTC. Residues: CASSRGISYEQYF. The rearrangement uses TRBV27 and TRBJ2-7; D is possibly TRBD2 (6 bases). Between the trimmed V and J ends, which lost 9 bases and 4 bases, there was a span of 16 bases. The CDR3 is 13 amino acids. Germline lookup yields CDR1 MNHEY and CDR2 SMNVEV (reference sequence).

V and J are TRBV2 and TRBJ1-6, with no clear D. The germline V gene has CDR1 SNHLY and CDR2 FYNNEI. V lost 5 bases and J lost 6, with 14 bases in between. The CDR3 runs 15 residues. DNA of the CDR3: TGTGCCAGCAGTTTAACAAGTTCGGGTAATTCACCCCTCCACTTT. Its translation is CASSLTSSGNSPLHF.

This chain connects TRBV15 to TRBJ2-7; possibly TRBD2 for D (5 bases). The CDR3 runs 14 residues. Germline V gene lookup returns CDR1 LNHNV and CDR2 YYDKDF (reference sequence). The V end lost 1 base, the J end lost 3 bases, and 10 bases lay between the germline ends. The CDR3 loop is CATSRGIEGYEQYF. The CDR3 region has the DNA TGTGCCACCAGCAGAGGAATTGAGGGCTACGAGCAGTACTTC.

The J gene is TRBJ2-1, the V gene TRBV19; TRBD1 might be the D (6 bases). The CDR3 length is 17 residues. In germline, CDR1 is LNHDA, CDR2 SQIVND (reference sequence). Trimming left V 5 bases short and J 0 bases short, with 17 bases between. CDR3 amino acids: CASSFSYRASSYNEQFF. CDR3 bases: TGTGCCAGTAGTTTCAGCTACAGGGCCAGCTCCTACAATGAGCAGTTCTTC.

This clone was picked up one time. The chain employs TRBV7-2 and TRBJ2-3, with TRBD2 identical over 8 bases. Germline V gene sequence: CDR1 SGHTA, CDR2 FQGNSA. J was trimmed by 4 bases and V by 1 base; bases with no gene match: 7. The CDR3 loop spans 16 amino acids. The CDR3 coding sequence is TGTGCCAGCAGCTTAGATCCGGGAGGGCTACCAGATACGCAGTATTTT. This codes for CASSLDPGGLPDTQYF.

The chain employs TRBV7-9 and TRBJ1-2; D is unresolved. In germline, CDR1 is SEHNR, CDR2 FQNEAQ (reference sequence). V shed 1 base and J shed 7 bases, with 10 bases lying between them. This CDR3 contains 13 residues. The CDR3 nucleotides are TGTGCCAGCAGCTTAGTCCAGGTTCCTGGCTACACCTTC. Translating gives CASSLVQVPGYTF.

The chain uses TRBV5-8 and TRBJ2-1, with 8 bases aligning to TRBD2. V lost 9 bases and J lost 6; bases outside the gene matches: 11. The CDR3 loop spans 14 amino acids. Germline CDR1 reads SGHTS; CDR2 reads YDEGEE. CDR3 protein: CATAGLVIFNEQFF. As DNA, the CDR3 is TGTGCCACCGCGGGACTAGTGATTTTCAATGAGCAGTTCTTC.

CDR3 coding DNA: TGTGCCAGCAGTTTGAGCGGGGGGGAGCAGTACTTC. Translating it yields CASSLSGGEQYF. The genes are TRBV27 and TRBJ2-7, with 9 bases matching TRBD2. CDR1 is MNHEY and CDR2 is SMNVEV in the germline V gene (reference sequence). The CDR3 runs 12 residues. V shed 3 bases, J shed 7 bases, and the junction held 1 base outside the gene matches.